A single sample is the source of the 5 T cell receptor beta chains below, sequenced in a study of preoperative IRX-2 immunotherapy in early breast cancer. Regarding treatment: preoperative locoregional IRX-2 cytokine immunotherapy. Data came from immunoSEQ multiplex PCR; TCRdb stores just in-frame clones and leaves some out. The sample shows about 19,000 clones, around four fifths of them seen only once. Sequenced material: lymph node tissue, taken after IRX-2 immunotherapy. The receptors were sampled from a human donor with breast cancer.

V usage is TRBV5-1 and J usage is TRBJ2-3; D assignment may be TRBD1 or TRBD2 (5 bases each). The V and J ends lost 1 base and 2 bases respectively, with 11 bases between them. The CDR3 totals 15 residues. Germline assignment: CDR1 SGHRS and CDR2 YFSETQ. As DNA, the CDR3 is TGCGCCAGCAGCTTGCAACGGGGCTTCACAGATACGCAGTATTTT. This encodes CASSLQRGFTDTQYF.

This clone was picked up one time. The V call is TRBV28, the J call TRBJ1-2; D not certain. Between the trimmed V and J ends, which lost 4 bases and 3 bases, there was a span of 9 bases. The CDR3 length is 13 residues. The germline CDR1 and CDR2 sequences are MDHEN and SYDVKM. The CDR3 spells CASSSPGDYGYTF. The CDR3 DNA follows: TGTGCCAGCAGTTCACCCGGGGACTATGGCTACACCTTC.

The chain is built from TRBV7-6 and TRBJ2-1, with TRBD2 matching over 12 bases. With V trimmed by 7 bases and J by 3 bases, 4 bases remained unmatched. This CDR3 has 15 residues. Germline V CDR1 and CDR2: SGHVS, FNYEAQ. The CDR3: CASTLTSGSYNEQFF. CDR3 coding DNA: TGTGCCAGCACCCTGACTAGCGGGAGCTACAATGAGCAGTTCTTC.

The gene calls are TRBV15 and TRBJ1-6; D is perhaps TRBD1 (5 bases). V was clipped by 0 bases and J by 9 bases, with 9 bases between them. Per germline, CDR1 LNHNV and CDR2 YYDKDF (reference sequence). The CDR3 runs 14 residues. CDR3 nucleotide sequence: TGTGCCACCAGCAGAGAACAGGATGGTTCACCCCTCCACTTT. Translation: CATSREQDGSPLHF.

The V call is TRBV6-8, the J call TRBJ1-1, with 8 bases that match TRBD1. From germline, CDR1 is MNHGY and CDR2 SAAAGT. The V gene end was trimmed by 5 bases and the J gene end by 2 bases; junction bases not matched to a gene: 1. The CDR3 has 13 amino acids. The CDR3, as DNA: TGTGCCAGCAGTGACAGGGGCAACACTGAAGCTTTCTTT. It translates to CASSDRGNTEAFF.